Below are 27 T cell receptor beta chains sequenced from a single sample in a study of blood T cells in healthy people across ages. Next came a second PCR, run for about 7 to 11 cycles, which used a sample-barcoded 5' primer along with a J-beta primer mix. TCRdb used MiXCR to reprocess the 5' RACE reads, holding one entry per CDR3 protein. The table includes roughly 500,000 distinct CDR3 sequences, approximately 27% detected once. The sequenced material came from blood. Receptors originate from a woman in her seventies in good health.

The chain recombines TRBV7-8 with TRBJ2-1; tentative D call: TRBD2 (5 bases). The J call may be faulty, since TRBJ2-5 better matches the DNA end. There are 11 residues in the CDR3. Per the germline V gene, CDR1 is SGHVS and CDR2 is FQNEAQ. The CDR3 loop is CASREVETQYF. The CDR3 DNA follows: TGTGCCAGCAGGGAGGTGGAGACCCAGTACTTC.

This sequence joins TRBV10-3 and TRBJ1-4; unclear D gene. The CDR3 length is 15 residues. V was trimmed by 4 bases and J by 7 bases, leaving 16 bases between them. Germline loops: CDR1 ENHRY, CDR2 SYGVKD. The CDR3 here is CAISVTDANSEKLFF. CDR3 sequence (DNA): TGTGCCATCAGTGTGACCGATGCAAATAGTGAAAAACTGTTTTTT.

V is TRBV10-3 and J is TRBJ2-5, with D perhaps matching TRBD1 (7 bases). The DNA end favors TRBJ2-7, so the J call may be wrong. Germline CDR1 and CDR2: ENHRY and SYGVKD. The CDR3 extends over 16 amino acids. DNA for the CDR3: TGTGCCATCAGTGAGCCGGAGGGGGCAATAAGGTACGAGCAGTACTTC. As protein: CAISEPEGAIRYEQYF.

This clonotype appeared a few times. The CDR3 loop reads CASSPIRGTYNEQFF. CDR3 DNA sequence: TGTGCCAGCAGCCCCATTAGGGGGACCTACAATGAGCAGTTCTTC. The chain joins TRBV9 to TRBJ2-1; TRBD1 is a possible D gene (6 bases). Germline values: CDR1 SGDLS, CDR2 YYNGEE. V lost 4 bases, J lost 2 bases, and 13 bases lay in between. The length of the CDR3 is 15 residues.

V gene TRBV4-3 combines with J gene TRBJ1-1; D is possibly TRBD1 (6 bases). Germline V gene sequence: CDR1 LGHNA, CDR2 YSLEER. Trimming removed 0 bases at V and 3 bases at J, with 14 bases between. The CDR3 length is 16 residues. CDR3 nucleotide sequence: TGCGCCAGCAGCCAAGACCCACAGGGACGATACACTGAAGCTTTCTTT. Protein sequence: CASSQDPQGRYTEAFF.

This clonotype appeared a few times. The CDR3 DNA follows: TGTGCCACCAGTTGGACAGGGGGGTACAATGAGCAGTTCTTC. Protein product: CATSWTGGYNEQFF. This rearrangement joins TRBV15 to TRBJ2-1, with 10 bases aligning to TRBD1. The germline gives CDR1 LNHNV, CDR2 YYDKDF (reference sequence). This CDR3 is built from 14 residues. The trim removed 6 bases at V and 4 bases at J, leaving 3 bases unmatched.

The chain carries TRBV5-1 and TRBJ2-5, with D perhaps matching TRBD1 (5 bases). CDR3 length equals 14 residues. V dropped 3 bases and J dropped 4 bases, with 13 bases sitting between them. In germline, CDR1 is SGHRS, CDR2 YFSETQ. This CDR3 reads CASSSAGNRETQYF. CDR3 in DNA: TGCGCCAGCAGCTCTGCAGGGAACCGAGAGACCCAGTACTTC.

This chain joins TRBV29-1 and TRBJ2-4; weak D call: TRBD2 (5 bases). Germline V lookup: CDR1 SQVTM, CDR2 ANQGSEA. CDR3 size: 13 residues. With 6 bases removed from V and 5 bases from J, the gap between germline ends came to 14 bases. The CDR3 nucleotides are TGCAGCGTCCGAGGGTGGGGAGAAAACATTCAGTACTTC. As protein: CSVRGWGENIQYF.

Ten or more counts support this clonotype. The V call is TRBV29-1, the J call TRBJ1-1, with D hard to call. The germline V and J ends were trimmed by 3 bases and 0 bases, with 8 bases remaining between them. The CDR3 has 13 amino acids. Per the germline V gene, CDR1 is SQVTM and CDR2 is ANQGSEA. CDR3 protein: CSVEGAMNTEAFF. CDR3 sequence (DNA): TGCAGCGTTGAGGGCGCAATGAACACTGAAGCTTTCTTT.

The chain employs TRBV2 and TRBJ2-2; D tentatively fits TRBD1 or TRBD2 (5 bases each). Trimming took 6 bases from V and 3 from J, leaving 11 bases between them. This CDR3 is built from 14 residues. Looked up from germline, CDR1 is SNHLY and CDR2 is FYNNEI. CDR3 amino acids: CASSYEGYTGELFF. The CDR3 DNA is TGTGCCAGCAGCTACGAGGGGTACACCGGGGAGCTGTTTTTT.

This clonotype has only a few counts. The chain employs TRBV6-1 and TRBJ1-5, with D unresolved. Germline loops: CDR1 MNHNS, CDR2 SASEGT. V lost 2 bases and J lost 5, with 10 bases in between. This CDR3 is built from 14 residues. For the CDR3, the DNA is TGTGCCAGCAGTGAATCGTACGGCCATCAGCCCCAGCATTTT. Amino acid sequence: CASSESYGHQPQHF.

The chain couples TRBV13 to TRBJ2-5; D unresolved. V dropped 8 bases and J dropped 1 base, with 8 bases sitting between them. This CDR3 contains 12 residues. The germline CDR1 and CDR2 sequences are PRHDT and FYEKMQ (reference sequence). The CDR3 loop reads CASGRSQETQYF. As DNA, the CDR3 is TGTGCCAGCGGGCGGAGCCAAGAGACCCAGTACTTC.

This clonotype was counted only a few times. The chain has TRBV28 and TRBJ2-7, with D possibly being TRBD1 or TRBD2 (5 bases each). CDR3 length equals 16 residues. Germline V lookup: CDR1 MDHEN, CDR2 SYDVKM. V lost 3 bases and J 6 bases, leaving 21 bases between the germline ends. CDR3 amino acids: CASSFPGLGPPGEQYF. In DNA, the CDR3 is TGTGCCAGCAGTTTCCCGGGGTTGGGGCCCCCGGGCGAGCAGTACTTC.

This clonotype was observed a few times. One end of the junction does not line up with germline, which may come from a read error. The chain has TRBV5-1 and TRBJ2-5; D remains ambiguous. CDR1 and CDR2 from the germline V gene are SGHRS and YFSETQ. The CDR3 is 14 residues long. The CDR3: CASSLGDRQETRYF. Written as DNA, the CDR3 is TGCGCCAGCAGCTTGGGCGATCGCCAAGAGACCCGGTACTTC.

The genes are TRBV7-3 and TRBJ2-7, with 8 bases lining up with TRBD1. Losses at the gene ends were 5 bases for V and 0 bases for J; bases not matched to a gene: 6. The CDR3 spans 15 residues. CDR1 is SGHTA, CDR2 FQGTGA, per germline. The CDR3 loop is CASSMGQALSYEQYF. CDR3 in DNA: TGTGCCAGCAGCATGGGACAGGCCCTCTCCTACGAGCAGTACTTC.

Concerning this clonotype: No conserved phenylalanine or tryptophan is present at the end of the CDR3, so a read error is the likely explanation. For the CDR3, the DNA is TGTGCCGGCAGGGGAATGAACACTGAAGCTTTCCTT. Translating it yields CAGRGMNTEAFL. The chain combines TRBV18 with TRBJ1-1; D possibly corresponds to TRBD1 (6 bases). The germline V and J ends were trimmed by 11 bases and 0 bases, with 10 bases remaining between them. This CDR3 has 12 amino acids. The germline V gene has CDR1 KGHSH and CDR2 LQKENI.

This rearrangement joins TRBV12-3 or TRBV12-4 to TRBJ1-5; D gene ambiguous. V lost 4 bases and J 1 base, leaving 11 bases between the germline ends. This CDR3 is built from 15 residues. The CDR3: CASSSTERSNQPQHF. The CDR3 coding sequence is TGTGCCAGCAGTTCAACTGAAAGGAGCAATCAGCCCCAGCATTTT.

CDR3 residues: CASSAQGNSYNEQFF. CDR3 DNA: TGCGCCAGCAGCGCTCAGGGGAATTCCTACAATGAGCAGTTCTTC. The chain couples TRBV5-1 to TRBJ2-5; D perhaps matches TRBD1 (6 bases). The J call is doubtful: the DNA matches TRBJ2-1 better. The CDR3 runs 15 residues. Germline lookup yields CDR1 SGHRS and CDR2 YFSETQ.

This clonotype was seen a handful of times. The chain uses TRBV12-3 or TRBV12-4 and TRBJ2-5; D remains unclear. The CDR3 loop spans 13 amino acids. Trimming removed 6 bases at V and 3 bases at J, with 11 bases between. CDR3 bases: TGTGCCAGCAGCGACCTCGGCGAAGAGACCCAGTACTTC. As protein: CASSDLGEETQYF.

This chain joins TRBV5-1 and TRBJ2-3, with 7 bases fitting TRBD2. The CDR3 has 16 amino acids. V lost 0 bases to trimming and J lost 0 bases; unmatched junction nucleotides: 4. Germline V gene lookup returns CDR1 SGHRS and CDR2 YFSETQ. The chain's CDR3 is CASSLGTSASTDTQYF. Written as DNA, the CDR3 is TGCGCCAGCAGCTTGGGTACTAGCGCCAGCACAGATACGCAGTATTTT.

The rearrangement uses TRBV29-1 and TRBJ2-3; tentative D call: TRBD2 (5 bases). Germline V gene data show CDR1 as SQVTM and CDR2 as ANQGSEA. CDR3 length equals 14 residues. The V and J ends lost 7 bases and 1 base respectively, with 15 bases between them. CDR3 in DNA: TGCAGCGCTCCGGGTGTGGAGGGCACAGATACGCAGTATTTT. Its protein product is CSAPGVEGTDTQYF.

The gene calls are TRBV10-3 and TRBJ2-7; 8 bases map to TRBD2. CDR3 length equals 14 residues. The germline V gene has CDR1 ENHRY and CDR2 SYGVKD. V gave up 9 bases and J gave up 6 bases; unmatched junction bases: 13. CDR3: CAIKVGGALGEQYF. The CDR3 DNA is TGTGCCATAAAGGTCGGGGGGGCCCTCGGCGAGCAGTACTTC.

This clonotype was detected many times. CDR3 protein: CSARDSQTLNEKLFF. The CDR3 DNA sequence: TGCAGTGCTAGAGATAGCCAGACCCTTAATGAAAAACTGTTTTTT. The chain links TRBV20-1 to TRBJ1-4; D is uncertain. This CDR3 is built from 15 residues. V lost 0 bases and J 4 bases, leaving 12 bases between the germline ends. Germline V gene lookup returns CDR1 DFQATT and CDR2 SNEGSKA (reference sequence).

This clonotype came up a few times. V is TRBV7-2 and J is TRBJ1-2, with 12 bases that match TRBD1. CDR1 is SGHTA, CDR2 FQGNSA, per germline. The CDR3 is 14 residues long. J gave up 8 bases and V 5 bases, and 6 bases lay outside the gene matches. The CDR3, as DNA: TGTGCCAGCAGCCCAGTGGGGACAGGGGGCGGCTACACCTTC. Residues: CASSPVGTGGGYTF.

This chain joins TRBV5-1 and TRBJ1-1; TRBD1 agrees at 7 bases. V lost 4 bases and J lost 4; bases outside the gene matches: 10. The CDR3 contains 15 residues. Germline CDR1 SGHRS, CDR2 YFSETQ. CDR3 loop: CASSPQGQRITEAFF. The CDR3 DNA follows: TGCGCCAGCAGCCCCCAGGGACAGAGGATCACTGAAGCTTTCTTT.

This clonotype was counted a few times. One end of the junction fails to match germline, which may point to a read error. V gene TRBV18 combines with J gene TRBJ1-1, with 10 bases identical to TRBD1. The CDR3 loop spans 14 amino acids. The germline gives CDR1 KGHSH, CDR2 LQKENI. CDR3 nucleotides: TGTGCCAGCTCACGACAGGGGGCGCGTACTGGAGCTTTCTTT. Its translation is CASSRQGARTGAFF.

The rearrangement uses TRBV5-1 and TRBJ2-5; D remains unclear. The germline V gene has CDR1 SGHRS and CDR2 YFSETQ. V lost 0 bases, J lost 3 bases, and 3 bases lay in between. The CDR3 spans 12 residues. CDR3 nucleotides: TGCGCCAGCAGCTTGGACGAAGAGACCCAGTACTTC. This sequence encodes CASSLDEETQYF.